Listed below are T cell receptor beta chains from one sample, sequenced in a study of control samples from healthy donors and cancer patients. TCRdb keeps only in-frame clones here, not all; method: immunoSEQ multiplex PCR. Among around 58,000 clones listed, about 96% were seen once. The sequencing sample was made of blood. Receptor source: a woman aged 18-29 years in good health. The CDR3 runs from the conserved cysteine through the conserved F or W. A D gene is named only where the DNA matches it firmly. Size values are once, few and many counts, or a class for expanded clones, and some rows have none.

once TRBJ2-1 TRBV21-1 15 . CASRPGLAQYNEQFF
. TRBJ2-2 TRBV19 13 . CASTMGATGELFF
. TRBJ2-7 TRBV7-9 14 . CASSLRGGAYEQYF
. TRBJ2-7 TRBV7-6 16 TRBD2 CASSLGTSGDSYEQYF
. TRBJ1-5 TRBV19 15 . CASRTGRWVSQPQHF
. TRBJ1-1 TRBV5-1 15 . CASSLGGRMNTEAFF
. TRBJ1-2 TRBV7-9 15 . CASSDRRSGLYGYTF
once TRBJ2-7 TRBV11-2 12 . CASSYNSYEQYF
. TRBJ2-7 TRBV18 17 TRBD2 CASSPSGSGGLVYEQYF
. TRBJ1-5 TRBV4-2 15 . CASSRVEDSNQPQHF
. TRBJ1-6 TRBV3-1/TRBV3-2 16 . CASSQIDRSYNSPLHF
. TRBJ1-4 TRBV30 19 TRBD1 CAWSVRWTGGSRTNEKLFF
once TRBJ2-1 TRBV19 15 TRBD1 CASSIPGTGKDEQFF
. TRBJ1-2 TRBV19 15 TRBD1 CASTLTPTGSYGYTF
. TRBJ1-1 TRBV4-2 15 . CASSQDQAGASEAFF
. TRBJ2-7 TRBV27 15 . CASSVGGSLPREQYF
. TRBJ2-5 TRBV7-2 15 . CASSLFGRGQETQYF
. TRBJ2-3 TRBV5-1 14 . CASSLVEGTDTQYF
. TRBJ1-1 TRBV11-2 14 TRBD1 CASRRTGANTEAFF
. TRBJ1-2 TRBV6-5 13 . CASQGQSTHGYTF
. TRBJ1-1 TRBV5-5 13 TRBD1 CASSLTGDTEAFF
. TRBJ1-6 TRBV19 15 . CASSMGGVWNSPLHF
. TRBJ1-6 TRBV6-5 15 . CATLNMGQRDSPLHF
. TRBJ2-1 TRBV14 14 . CASSQSGLDNEQFF
. TRBJ1-2 TRBV4-1 15 . CASRHGPTGLRGYTF
. TRBJ2-2 TRBV9 12 . CASSLNTGELFF
. TRBJ2-5 TRBV28 12 . CASRGRGETQYF
once TRBJ2-5 TRBV6-2/TRBV6-3 16 TRBD1 CASSYLTDRRKETQYF
. TRBJ2-1 TRBV24-1 11 . CATSGYNEQFF
. TRBJ1-2 TRBV5-4 13 TRBD1 CASSPGQDYGYTF
. TRBJ1-6 TRBV7-6 15 TRBD1 CASSMGTGINSPLHF
. TRBJ1-2 TRBV7-8 14 . CASSPGQYSYGYTF
. TRBJ2-1 TRBV27 17 . CASSLSTGGGFYNEQFF
. TRBJ2-2 TRBV19 11 . CASQGSGELFF
. TRBJ2-6 TRBV6-2/TRBV6-3 19 TRBD1 CASSSTMDRGRSGANVLTF
once TRBJ1-5 TRBV11-2 15 . CASSLGRVIGQPQHF
once TRBJ2-3 TRBV4-2 15 TRBD2 CASSQIAGGTDTQYF